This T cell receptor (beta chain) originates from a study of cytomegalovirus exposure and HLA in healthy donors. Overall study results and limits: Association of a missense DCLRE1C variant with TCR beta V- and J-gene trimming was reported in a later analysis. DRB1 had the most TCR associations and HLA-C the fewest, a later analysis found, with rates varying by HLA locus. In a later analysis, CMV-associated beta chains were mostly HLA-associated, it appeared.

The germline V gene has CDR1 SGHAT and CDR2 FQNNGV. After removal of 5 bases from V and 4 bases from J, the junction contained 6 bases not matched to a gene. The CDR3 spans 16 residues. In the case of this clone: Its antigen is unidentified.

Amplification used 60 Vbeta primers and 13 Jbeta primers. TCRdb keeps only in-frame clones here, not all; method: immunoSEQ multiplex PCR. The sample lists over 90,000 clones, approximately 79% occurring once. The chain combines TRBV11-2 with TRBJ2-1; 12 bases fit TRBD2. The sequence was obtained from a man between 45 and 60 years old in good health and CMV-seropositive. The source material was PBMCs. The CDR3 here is CASSPGLAGNYNEQFF. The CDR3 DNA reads TGTGCCAGCAGCCCCGGACTAGCGGGGAATTACAATGAGCAGTTCTTC.